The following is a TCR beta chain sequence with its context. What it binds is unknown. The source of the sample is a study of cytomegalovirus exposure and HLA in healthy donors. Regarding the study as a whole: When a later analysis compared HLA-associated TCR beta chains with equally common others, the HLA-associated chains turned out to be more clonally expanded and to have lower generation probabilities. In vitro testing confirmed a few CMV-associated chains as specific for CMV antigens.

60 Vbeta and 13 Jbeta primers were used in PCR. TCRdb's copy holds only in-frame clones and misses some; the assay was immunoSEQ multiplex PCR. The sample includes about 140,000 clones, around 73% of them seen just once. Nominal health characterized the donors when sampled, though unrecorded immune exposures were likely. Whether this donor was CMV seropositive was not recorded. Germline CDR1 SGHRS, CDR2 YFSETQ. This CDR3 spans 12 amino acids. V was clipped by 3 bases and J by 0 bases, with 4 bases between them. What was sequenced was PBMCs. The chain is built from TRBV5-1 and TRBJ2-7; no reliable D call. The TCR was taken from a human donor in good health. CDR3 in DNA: TGCGCCAGCAGCTCCAGCTCCTACGAGCAGTACTTC. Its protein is CASSSSSYEQYF.